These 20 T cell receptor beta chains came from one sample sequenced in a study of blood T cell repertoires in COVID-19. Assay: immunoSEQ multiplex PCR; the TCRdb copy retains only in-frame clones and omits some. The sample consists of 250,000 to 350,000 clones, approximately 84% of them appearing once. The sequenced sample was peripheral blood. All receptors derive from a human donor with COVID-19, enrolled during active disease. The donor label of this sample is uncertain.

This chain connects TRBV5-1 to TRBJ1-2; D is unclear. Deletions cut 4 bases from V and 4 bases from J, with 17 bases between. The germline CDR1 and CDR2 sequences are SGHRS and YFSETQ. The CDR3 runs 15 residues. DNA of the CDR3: TGCGCCAGCAGCCCGGGAGTGGGTTATCTCTATGGCTACACCTTC. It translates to CASSPGVGYLYGYTF. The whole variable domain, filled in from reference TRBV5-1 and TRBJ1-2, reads KAGVTQTPRYLIKTRGQQVTLSCSPISGHRSVSWYQQTPGQGLQFLFEYFSETQRNKGNFPGRFSGRQFSNSRSEMNVSTLELGDSALYLCASSPGVGYLYGYTFGSGTRLTVV.

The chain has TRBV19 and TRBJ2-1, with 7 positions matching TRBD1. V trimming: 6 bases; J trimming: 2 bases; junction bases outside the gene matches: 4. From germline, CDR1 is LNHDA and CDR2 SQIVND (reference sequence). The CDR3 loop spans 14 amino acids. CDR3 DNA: TGTGCCAGTAGACGGCAGGGGGCCTACAATGAGCAGTTCTTC. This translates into CASRRQGAYNEQFF.

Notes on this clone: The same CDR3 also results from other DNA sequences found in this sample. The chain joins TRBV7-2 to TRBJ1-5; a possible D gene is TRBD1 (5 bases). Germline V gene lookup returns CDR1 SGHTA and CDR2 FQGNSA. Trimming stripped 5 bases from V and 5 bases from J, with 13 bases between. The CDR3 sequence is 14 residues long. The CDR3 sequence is CASSPPGGDQPQHF. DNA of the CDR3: TGTGCCAGCAGCCCTCCGGGGGGAGATCAGCCCCAGCATTTT. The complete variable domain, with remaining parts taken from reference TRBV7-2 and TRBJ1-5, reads GAGVSQSPSNKVTEKGKDVELRCDPISGHTALYWYRQSLGQGLEFLIYFQGNSAPDKSGLPSDRFSAERTGGSVSTLTIQRTQQEDSAVYLCASSPPGGDQPQHFGDGTRLSIL.

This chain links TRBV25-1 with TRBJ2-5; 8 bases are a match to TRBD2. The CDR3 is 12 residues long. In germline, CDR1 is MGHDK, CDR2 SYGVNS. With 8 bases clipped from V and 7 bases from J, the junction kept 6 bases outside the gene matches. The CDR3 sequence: CASRGGTGTQYF. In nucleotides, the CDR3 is TGTGCCAGCCGGGGGGGGACTGGGACCCAGTACTTC.

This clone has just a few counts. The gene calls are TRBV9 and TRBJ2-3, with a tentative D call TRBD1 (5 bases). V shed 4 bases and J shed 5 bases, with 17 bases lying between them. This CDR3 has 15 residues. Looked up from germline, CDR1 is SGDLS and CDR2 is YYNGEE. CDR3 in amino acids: CASSPRTNRRDTQYF. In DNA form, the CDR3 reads TGTGCCAGCAGCCCCCGGACAAACAGGCGAGATACGCAGTATTTT.

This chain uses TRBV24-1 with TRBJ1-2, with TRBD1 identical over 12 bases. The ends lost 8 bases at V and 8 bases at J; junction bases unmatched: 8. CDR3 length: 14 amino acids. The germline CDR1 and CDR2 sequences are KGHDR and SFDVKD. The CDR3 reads CATIGTGGAGGYTF. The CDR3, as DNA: TGTGCCACCATCGGGACAGGGGGCGCGGGGGGCTACACCTTC.

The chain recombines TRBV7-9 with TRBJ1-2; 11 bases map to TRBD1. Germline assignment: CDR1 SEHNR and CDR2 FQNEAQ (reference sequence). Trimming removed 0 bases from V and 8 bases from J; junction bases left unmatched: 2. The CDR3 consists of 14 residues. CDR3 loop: CASSLARTGGGYTF. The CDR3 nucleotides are TGTGCCAGCAGCTTAGCTCGGACAGGGGGCGGCTACACCTTC. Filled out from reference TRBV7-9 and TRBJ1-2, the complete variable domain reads DTGVSQNPRHKITKRGQNVTFRCDPISEHNRLYWYRQTLGQGPEFLTYFQNEAQLEKSRLLSDRFSAERPKGSFSTLEIQRTEQGDSAMYLCASSLARTGGGYTFGSGTRLTVV.

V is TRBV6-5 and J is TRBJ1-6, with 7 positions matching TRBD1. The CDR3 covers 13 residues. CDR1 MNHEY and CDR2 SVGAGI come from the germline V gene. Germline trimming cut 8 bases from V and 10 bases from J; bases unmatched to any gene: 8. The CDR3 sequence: CASYRGSESPLHF. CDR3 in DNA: TGTGCCAGCTACAGGGGCTCGGAGTCACCCCTCCACTTT.

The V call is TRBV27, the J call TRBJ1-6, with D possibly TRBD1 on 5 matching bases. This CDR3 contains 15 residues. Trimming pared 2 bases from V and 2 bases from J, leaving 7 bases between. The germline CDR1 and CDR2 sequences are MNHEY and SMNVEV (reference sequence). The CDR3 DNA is TGTGCCAGCAGTTTAGGGGCAGCCTATAATTCACCCCTCCACTTT. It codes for CASSLGAAYNSPLHF.

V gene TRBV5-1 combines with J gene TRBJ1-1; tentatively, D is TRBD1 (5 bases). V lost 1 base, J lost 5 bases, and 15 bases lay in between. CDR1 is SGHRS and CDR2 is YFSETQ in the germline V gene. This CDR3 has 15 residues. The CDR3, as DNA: TGCGCCAGCAGCTTGTCTGGGGGGGTTTGGACTGAAGCTTTCTTT. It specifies CASSLSGGVWTEAFF.

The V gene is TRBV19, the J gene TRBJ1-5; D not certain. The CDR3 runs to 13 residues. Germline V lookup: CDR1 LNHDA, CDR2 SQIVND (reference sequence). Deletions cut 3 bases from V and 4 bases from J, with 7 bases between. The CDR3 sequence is CASSIFPNQPQHF. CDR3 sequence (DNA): TGTGCCAGTAGTATTTTTCCGAATCAGCCCCAGCATTTT.

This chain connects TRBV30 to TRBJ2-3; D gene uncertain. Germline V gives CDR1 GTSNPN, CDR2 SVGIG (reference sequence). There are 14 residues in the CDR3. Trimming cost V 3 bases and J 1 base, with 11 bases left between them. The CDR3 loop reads CAWSSGFRTDTQYF. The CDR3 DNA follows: TGTGCCTGGAGCTCCGGGTTCCGCACAGATACGCAGTATTTT. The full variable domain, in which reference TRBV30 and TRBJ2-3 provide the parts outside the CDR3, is SQTIHQWPATLVQPVGSPLSLECTVEGTSNPNLYWYRQAAGRGLQLLFYSVGIGQISSEVPQNLSASRPQDRQFILSSKKLLLSDSGFYLCAWSSGFRTDTQYFGPGTRLTVL.

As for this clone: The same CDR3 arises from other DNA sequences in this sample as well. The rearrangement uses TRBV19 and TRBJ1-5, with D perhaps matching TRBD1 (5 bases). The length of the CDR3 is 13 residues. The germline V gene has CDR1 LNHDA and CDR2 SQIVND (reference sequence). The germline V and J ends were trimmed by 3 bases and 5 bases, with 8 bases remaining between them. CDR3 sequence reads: CASSIWGDQPQHF. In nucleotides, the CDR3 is TGTGCCAGTAGTATTTGGGGGGATCAGCCCCAGCATTTT. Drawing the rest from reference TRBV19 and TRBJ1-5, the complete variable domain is DGGITQSPKYLFRKEGQNVTLSCEQNLNHDAMYWYRQDPGQGLRLIYYSQIVNDFQKGDIAEGYSVSREKKESFPLTVTSAQKNPTAFYLCASSIWGDQPQHFGDGTRLSIL.

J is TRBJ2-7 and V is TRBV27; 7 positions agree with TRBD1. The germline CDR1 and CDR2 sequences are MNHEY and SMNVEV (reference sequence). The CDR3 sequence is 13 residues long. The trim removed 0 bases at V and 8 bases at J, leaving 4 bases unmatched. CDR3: CASSLSGQRQQYF. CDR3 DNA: TGTGCCAGCAGTTTATCGGGACAGAGACAGCAGTACTTC.

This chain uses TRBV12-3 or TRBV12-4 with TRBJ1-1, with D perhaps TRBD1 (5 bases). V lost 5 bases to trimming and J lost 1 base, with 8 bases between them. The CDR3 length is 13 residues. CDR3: CASSRGPNTEAFF. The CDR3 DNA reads TGTGCCAGCAGTAGGGGCCCGAACACTGAAGCTTTCTTT.

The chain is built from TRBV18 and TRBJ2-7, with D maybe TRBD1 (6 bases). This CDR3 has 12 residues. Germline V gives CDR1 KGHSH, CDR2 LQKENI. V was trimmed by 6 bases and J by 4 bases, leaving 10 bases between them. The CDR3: CASSRTDYEQYF. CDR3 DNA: TGTGCCAGCTCCCGGACAGATTACGAGCAGTACTTC.

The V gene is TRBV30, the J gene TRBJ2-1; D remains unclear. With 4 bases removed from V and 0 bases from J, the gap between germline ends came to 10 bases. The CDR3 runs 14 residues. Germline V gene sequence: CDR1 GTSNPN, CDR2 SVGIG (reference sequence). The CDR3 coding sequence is TGTGCCTGGAATATGGGCAGCTCCTACAATGAGCAGTTCTTC. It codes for CAWNMGSSYNEQFF.

CDR3 amino acids: CAWTGRGGDLSGRGTDTQYF. Written as DNA, the CDR3 is TGTGCCTGGACTGGCCGAGGGGGCGATCTTAGCGGGAGGGGAACAGATACGCAGTATTTT. The V call is TRBV30, the J call TRBJ2-3; 11 positions match TRBD2. V lost 4 bases to trimming and J lost 3 bases; unmatched junction nucleotides: 21. The germline gives CDR1 GTSNPN, CDR2 SVGIG (reference sequence). The CDR3 has 20 amino acids.

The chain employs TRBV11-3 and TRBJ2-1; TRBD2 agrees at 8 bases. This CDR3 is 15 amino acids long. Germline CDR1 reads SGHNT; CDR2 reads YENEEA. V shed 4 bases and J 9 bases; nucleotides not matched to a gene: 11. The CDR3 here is CASSSSGLVQGEQFF. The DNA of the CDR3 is TGTGCCAGCAGCTCGTCGGGACTAGTACAAGGTGAGCAGTTCTTC.

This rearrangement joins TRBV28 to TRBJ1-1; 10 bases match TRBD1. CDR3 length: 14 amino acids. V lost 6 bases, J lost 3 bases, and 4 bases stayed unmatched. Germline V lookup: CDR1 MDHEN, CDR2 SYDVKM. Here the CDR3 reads CASSRQGADTEAFF. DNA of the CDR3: TGTGCCAGCAGCAGACAGGGGGCGGACACTGAAGCTTTCTTT.